The 5 T cell receptor beta chains given below trace back to one sample, sequenced in a study of shared clonotypes between healthy human individuals. Data came from immunoSEQ multiplex PCR; TCRdb stores just in-frame clones and leaves some out. The table shows roughly 2.2 million clones, with around 92% occurring only once. Sequences were obtained from naive CD4+ T cells from PBMCs. Sample subset: CD45RA+ positively selected. The receptors here all came from a man in his late teens or twenties in good health. Some clones in this sample may be carry-over from other donors' samples.

The rearrangement uses TRBV2 and TRBJ2-7; TRBD1 matches at 10 bases. Germline V CDR1 and CDR2: SNHLY, FYNNEI. The CDR3 spans 14 residues. With V trimmed by 7 bases and J by 0 bases, 3 bases remained unmatched. CDR3 bases: TGTGCCAGCACCGGACAGGGGGACTCCTACGAGCAGTACTTC. Protein product: CASTGQGDSYEQYF.

V gene TRBV6-5 combines with J gene TRBJ2-5, with D unresolved. The CDR3 length is 13 residues. Between the trimmed V and J ends, which lost 7 bases and 5 bases, there was a span of 14 bases. Germline assignment: CDR1 MNHEY and CDR2 SVGAGI. CDR3 in DNA: TGTGCCAGCAAACCCCGGAGAGGCGAGACCCAGTACTTC. It is translated as CASKPRRGETQYF.

The chain links TRBV10-3 to TRBJ1-1, with D uncertain. Trimming took off 2 bases at V and 0 bases at J, with 19 bases between the two ends. Germline V gene sequence: CDR1 ENHRY, CDR2 SYGVKD. The CDR3 consists of 18 residues. The CDR3 loop is CAISEKRAGRSMNTEAFF. CDR3 DNA: TGTGCCATCAGTGAGAAACGGGCCGGACGGTCCATGAACACTGAAGCTTTCTTT.

This clone came up once. The rearrangement joins TRBV6-6 to TRBJ1-1, with D unclear. This CDR3 has 16 amino acids. Trimming left V 1 base short and J 4 bases short, with 16 bases between. Germline V gene lookup returns CDR1 MNHNY and CDR2 SVGAGI (reference sequence). Here the CDR3 DNA reads TGTGCCAGCAGTTACTTATCGGGGAGGGTGGGCACTGAAGCTTTCTTT. Residues: CASSYLSGRVGTEAFF.

V is TRBV14 and J is TRBJ2-1; 7 positions match TRBD1. The V gene end was trimmed by 5 bases and the J gene end by 5 bases; junction bases not matched to a gene: 9. The V gene's germline CDR1 is SGHDN and CDR2 FVKESK. The CDR3 loop spans 15 amino acids. CDR3 amino acids: CASSARTGQNNEQFF. Written as DNA, the CDR3 is TGTGCCAGCAGCGCGCGGACAGGCCAAAACAATGAGCAGTTCTTC.